The next 23 T cell receptor beta chains were all read from a single sample in a study of early T cells in non-severe SARS-CoV-2 infection. Via MiXCR, TCRdb re-called the 5' RACE reads, giving one row per CDR3 protein. The sample includes about 80,000 distinct CDR3 sequences, about 13% of them seen just once. The sample comprised whole blood. All receptors derive from an adult who was a healthcare worker with PCR-confirmed SARS-CoV-2 infection or an uninfected control (not recorded which).

This clonotype was detected only a few times. The chain recombines TRBV20-1 with TRBJ2-3, with TRBD2 matching over 11 bases. The junction had 8 bases not matched to a gene; V was cut back by 5 bases and J by 4 bases. The germline V gene encodes CDR1 DFQATT and CDR2 SNEGSKA (reference sequence). This CDR3 is 15 amino acids long. CDR3: CSAPLAGGRADTQYF. The CDR3 coding sequence is TGCAGTGCTCCTTTAGCGGGGGGGCGAGCAGATACGCAGTATTTT.

This clonotype was seen repeatedly, ten times or more. The chain carries TRBV5-1 and TRBJ2-2; 7 positions agree with TRBD1. Germline values: CDR1 SGHRS, CDR2 YFSETQ. The CDR3 extends over 17 amino acids. J gave up 4 bases and V 0 bases, and 9 bases lay outside the gene matches. CDR3 amino acids: CASSLEGQRTGTGELFF. In DNA form, the CDR3 reads TGCGCCAGCAGCTTGGAGGGACAGCGAACGGGCACCGGGGAGCTGTTTTTT.

The chain links TRBV11-2 to TRBJ2-7; D gene uncertain. CDR3 size: 13 residues. The germline CDR1 and CDR2 sequences are SGHAT and FQNNGV. V lost 2 bases, J lost 7 bases, and 12 bases lay in between. This chain's CDR3 is CASSLFGEGEQYF. The DNA for the CDR3 is TGTGCCAGCAGCTTATTTGGGGAAGGGGAGCAGTACTTC.

Only a few counts were recorded for this clonotype. V gene TRBV20-1 combines with J gene TRBJ2-2; TRBD2 might be the D (5 bases). Germline V gene sequence: CDR1 DFQATT, CDR2 SNEGSKA (reference sequence). This CDR3 is 14 amino acids long. Trimming took 3 bases from V and 2 from J, leaving 10 bases between them. This CDR3 is CSARRPGNTGELFF. The CDR3 DNA sequence: TGCAGTGCTAGGCGCCCGGGAAACACCGGGGAGCTGTTTTTT.

This clonotype was recorded at least ten times. The chain employs TRBV28 and TRBJ2-7; D is uncertain. The V gene lost 10 bases and the J gene lost 2 bases, with 24 bases spanning the gap. The CDR3 has 16 residues. The germline V gene has CDR1 MDHEN and CDR2 SYDVKM. The DNA for the CDR3 is TGTGCCACAGCACAGCCCCCCAGCTTTATCACCTACGAGCAGTACTTC. It is translated as CATAQPPSFITYEQYF.

This chain uses TRBV7-9 with TRBJ2-5, with 13 bases lining up with TRBD2. After removal of 4 bases from V and 4 bases from J, the junction contained 3 bases not matched to a gene. The CDR3 runs to 15 residues. The V gene's germline CDR1 is SEHNR and CDR2 FQNEAQ (reference sequence). CDR3 nucleotides: TGTGCCAGCAGCTCGACTAGCGGGGGGATAGAGACCCAGTACTTC. This codes for CASSSTSGGIETQYF.

This clonotype was detected only a few times. The V gene is TRBV18, the J gene TRBJ2-7; D remains ambiguous. V was pared by 3 bases and J by 2 bases, with 14 bases between. Germline CDR1 is KGHSH and CDR2 is LQKENI. There are 15 residues in the CDR3. The CDR3 sequence: CASSPSPPYAYEQYF. In DNA, the CDR3 is TGTGCCAGCTCACCTTCTCCTCCCTACGCCTACGAGCAGTACTTC.

This clonotype turned up a few times. This chain connects TRBV20-1 to TRBJ1-1, with D tentatively TRBD1 (6 bases). Germline CDR1 DFQATT, CDR2 SNEGSKA (reference sequence). V lost 0 bases, J lost 7 bases, and 9 bases lay in between. The CDR3 covers 12 residues. The CDR3 DNA reads as TGCAGTGCTAGAGAAGGGGGACTTGAAGCTTTCTTT. It translates to CSAREGGLEAFF.

The chain joins TRBV6-2 or TRBV6-3 to TRBJ2-2; D might be TRBD2 (6 bases). Trimming stripped 6 bases from V and 6 bases from J, with 11 bases between. CDR1 and CDR2 (germline): MNHEY, SVGEGT. The CDR3 covers 13 residues. The CDR3 DNA sequence: TGTGCCAGCAGGGAAGGAGGGGCCGGGGAGCTGTTTTTT. Amino acids: CASREGGAGELFF.

The V gene is TRBV7-9, the J gene TRBJ1-2; a weak D match, TRBD1 (6 bases). This CDR3 has 14 residues. Trimming left V 5 bases short and J 2 bases short, with 12 bases between. Germline V lookup: CDR1 SEHNR, CDR2 FQNEAQ (reference sequence). The CDR3 DNA reads TGTGCCAGCAGCCCTGGACAGCAGAACTATGGCTACACCTTC. Protein: CASSPGQQNYGYTF.

This rearrangement joins TRBV6-1 to TRBJ1-2; TRBD1 might be the D (5 bases). Trimming removed 1 base from V and 8 bases from J, with 14 bases in between. The germline gives CDR1 MNHNS, CDR2 SASEGT. The CDR3 is made up of 14 amino acids. The CDR3, as DNA: TGTGCCAGCAGTGAAGTTTGGAGGGGAAGCGGCTACACCTTC. Encoded protein: CASSEVWRGSGYTF.

The J gene is TRBJ1-1, the V gene TRBV12-3 or TRBV12-4, with D unclear. There are 13 residues in the CDR3. V was shortened by 5 bases and J by 5 bases, with 12 bases between the two germline ends. CDR3 sequence: CASSPEGWTEAFF. The CDR3 nucleotides read TGTGCCAGCAGTCCCGAAGGGTGGACTGAAGCTTTCTTT.

Here the CDR3 reads CASGPRQTNEAFF. The CDR3, as DNA: TGTGCTAGTGGCCCACGACAGACAAATGAAGCTTTCTTT. The gene calls are TRBV12-5 and TRBJ1-1, with D possibly TRBD1 on 5 matching bases. The V gene lost 6 bases and the J gene lost 7 bases, with 15 bases spanning the gap. The CDR3 is 13 residues long. The germline CDR1 and CDR2 sequences are LGHNT and FRNRAP.

This chain connects TRBV12-3 or TRBV12-4 to TRBJ1-2; D is unclear. CDR3 length equals 12 residues. V was trimmed by 4 bases and J by 6 bases, leaving 9 bases between them. The CDR3 coding sequence is TGTGCCAGCAGTTCGGACGGTCATGGCTACACCTTC. Translation: CASSSDGHGYTF.

This clonotype was observed a few times. This chain connects TRBV9 to TRBJ2-3; unclear D gene. Germline CDR1 and CDR2: SGDLS and YYNGEE. Trimming left V 0 bases short and J 0 bases short, with 8 bases between. The CDR3 spans 15 residues. This chain's CDR3 is CASSVGWQSTDTQYF. Written as DNA, the CDR3 is TGTGCCAGCAGCGTAGGTTGGCAGAGCACAGATACGCAGTATTTT. The full variable domain, rest sourced from reference TRBV9 and TRBJ2-3, is DSGVTQTPKHLITATGQRVTLRCSPRSGDLSVYWYQQSLDQGLQFLIQYYNGEERAKGNILERFSAQQFPDLHSELNLSSLELGDSALYFCASSVGWQSTDTQYFGPGTRLTVL.

CDR3 nucleotides: TGCAGCGTTGAAGATGGGGTAGGTGAGCAGTTCTTC. Its protein is CSVEDGVGEQFF. V and J are TRBV29-1 and TRBJ2-1; D gene unclear. Trimming took off 0 bases at V and 9 bases at J, with 9 bases between the two ends. CDR3 length: 12 residues. Germline V gene sequence: CDR1 SQVTM, CDR2 ANQGSEA.

The table lists this clonotype with a few counts. The chain links TRBV11-2 to TRBJ1-5, with D uncertain. The germline CDR1 and CDR2 sequences are SGHAT and FQNNGV. This CDR3 contains 15 residues. V was clipped by 5 bases and J by 0 bases, with 11 bases between them. This chain's CDR3 is CASSETGYSNQPQHF. CDR3 sequence (DNA): TGTGCCAGCAGCGAGACGGGGTATAGCAATCAGCCCCAGCATTTT.

This clonotype was detected many times. This sequence joins TRBV28 and TRBJ2-7; the D gene is possibly TRBD1 (5 bases). Per the germline V gene, CDR1 is MDHEN and CDR2 is SYDVKM. This CDR3 region has 15 residues. The V end lost 3 bases, the J end lost 1 base, and 13 bases lay between the germline ends. The CDR3 spells CASSLGLGKSYEQYF. Written as DNA, the CDR3 is TGTGCCAGCAGTTTGGGGCTAGGGAAGTCCTACGAGCAGTACTTC.

Ten or more counts support this clonotype. The chain links TRBV11-2 to TRBJ2-7, with 7 bases lining up with TRBD2. Germline loops: CDR1 SGHAT, CDR2 FQNNGV. The CDR3 has 16 residues. V shed 5 bases, J shed 3 bases, and the junction held 13 bases outside the gene matches. The chain's CDR3 is CASSPRGEGGRYEQYF. CDR3 bases: TGTGCCAGCAGCCCACGCGGGGAGGGAGGGCGCTACGAGCAGTACTTC.

This clonotype was counted ten times or more. The chain has TRBV7-6 and TRBJ2-1, with D tentatively TRBD1 or TRBD2 (5 bases each). Deletions cut 2 bases from V and 8 bases from J, with 13 bases between. The germline gives CDR1 SGHVS, CDR2 FNYEAQ. This CDR3 has 14 residues. The CDR3 DNA is TGTGCCAGCAGCTTATTAGCATTGGGGGATGAGCAGTTCTTC. It yields the protein CASSLLALGDEQFF. Combining the CDR3 with reference TRBV7-6 and TRBJ2-1 gives the whole variable domain GAGVSQSPRYKVTKRGQDVALRCDPISGHVSLYWYRQALGQGPEFLTYFNYEAQQDKSGLPNDRFSAERPEGSISTLTIQRTEQRDSAMYRCASSLLALGDEQFFGPGTRLTVL.

The chain carries TRBV30 and TRBJ2-2; 8 positions agree with TRBD2. The CDR3 sequence is 15 residues long. Trimming cost V 3 bases and J 6 bases; bases outside gene matches: 9. CDR1 GTSNPN and CDR2 SVGIG come from the germline V gene (reference sequence). The CDR3 bases are TGTGCCTGGAGCTCCCCGGGACTAGTATCCGGGGAGCTGTTTTTT. This gives the protein CAWSSPGLVSGELFF.

The gene calls are TRBV29-1 and TRBJ2-1; D is perhaps TRBD2 (6 bases). Germline V lookup: CDR1 SQVTM, CDR2 ANQGSEA. The CDR3 is made up of 12 amino acids. Trimming took 8 bases from V and 7 from J, leaving 15 bases between them. The CDR3 bases are TGCAGCACGCGGGGCCTGGGGAATGAGCAGTTCTTC. Translating it yields CSTRGLGNEQFF.

Ten or more counts support this clonotype. The chain is built from TRBV20-1 and TRBJ1-2, with D uncertain. This CDR3 region has 17 residues. Germline CDR1 reads DFQATT; CDR2 reads SNEGSKA (reference sequence). V was cut by 0 bases and J by 4 bases, with 21 bases left in between. CDR3 sequence (DNA): TGCAGTGCTAGAGAAAGGTTGGGTTTGGATATGAGCTATGGCTACACCTTC. It specifies CSARERLGLDMSYGYTF.